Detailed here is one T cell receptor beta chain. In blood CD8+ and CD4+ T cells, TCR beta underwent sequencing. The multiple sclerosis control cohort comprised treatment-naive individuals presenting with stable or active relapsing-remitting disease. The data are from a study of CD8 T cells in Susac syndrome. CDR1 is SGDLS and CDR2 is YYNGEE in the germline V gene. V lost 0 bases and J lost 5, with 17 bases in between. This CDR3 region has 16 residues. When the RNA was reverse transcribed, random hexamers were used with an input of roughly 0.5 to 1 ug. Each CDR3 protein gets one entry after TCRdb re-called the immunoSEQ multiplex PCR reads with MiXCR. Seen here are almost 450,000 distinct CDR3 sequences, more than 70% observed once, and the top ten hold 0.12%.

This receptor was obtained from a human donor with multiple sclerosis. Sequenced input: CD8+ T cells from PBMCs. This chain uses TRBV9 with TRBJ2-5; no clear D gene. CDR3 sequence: CASSVEVSGLGETQYF. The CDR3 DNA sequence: TGTGCCAGCAGCGTAGAAGTCTCGGGCCTGGGGGAGACCCAGTACTTC.